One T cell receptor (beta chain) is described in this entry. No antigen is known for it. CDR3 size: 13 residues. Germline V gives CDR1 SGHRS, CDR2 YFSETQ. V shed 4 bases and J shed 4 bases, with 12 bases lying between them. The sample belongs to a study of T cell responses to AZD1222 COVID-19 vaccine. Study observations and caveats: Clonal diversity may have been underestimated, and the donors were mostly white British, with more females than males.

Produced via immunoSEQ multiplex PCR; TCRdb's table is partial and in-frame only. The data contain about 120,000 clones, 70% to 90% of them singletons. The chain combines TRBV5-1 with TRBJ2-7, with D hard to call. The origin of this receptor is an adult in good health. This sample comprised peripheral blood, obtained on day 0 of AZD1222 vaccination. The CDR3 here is CASSTEPGYEQYF. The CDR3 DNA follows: TGCGCCAGCAGCACTGAACCGGGTTACGAGCAGTACTTC.